Following are 16 T cell receptor beta chains from one sample sequenced in a study of patients and donors after allogeneic stem cell transplantation. Using its own MiXCR run on the RT-PCR reads, TCRdb lists one record per CDR3 protein. The table records approximately 140,000 distinct CDR3 sequences, about a third of them present only once. The sample was blood, either unsorted or a sorted T cell fraction (not recorded which). The receptors derive from a human donor who was either an allogeneic HSCT recipient or a stem cell or donor lymphocyte infusion donor (not recorded which). It is not recorded whose cells these are; they may come from a transplant donor.

CDR3 bases: TGTGCCAGCAGCTACTTAGCGGGGCCCACCGGGGAGCTGTTTTTT. Its translation is CASSYLAGPTGELFF. The chain employs TRBV7-8 and TRBJ2-2, with 8 positions matching TRBD2. CDR1 and CDR2 (germline): SGHVS, FQNEAQ. There are 15 residues in the CDR3. After removal of 4 bases from V and 4 bases from J, the junction contained 5 bases not matched to a gene. Using reference TRBV7-8 and TRBJ2-2 for the parts outside the CDR3, the full variable domain is GAGVSQSPRYKVAKRGQDVALRCDPISGHVSLFWYQQALGQGPEFLTYFQNEAQLDKSGLPSDRFFAERPEGSVSTLKIQRTQQEDSAVYLCASSYLAGPTGELFFGEGSRLTVL.

CDR3 in DNA: TGTGCCAGCAGCCAAGATACCCGGGCTGATGAGCAGTTCTTC. It specifies CASSQDTRADEQFF. The chain combines TRBV3-1 with TRBJ2-1; D ambiguous. This CDR3 is 14 amino acids long. V lost 0 bases to trimming and J lost 8 bases, with 11 bases between them. Germline V gene sequence: CDR1 LGHDT, CDR2 YNNKEL (reference sequence).

The V gene is TRBV20-1, the J gene TRBJ1-2, with no clear D. Germline V gene data show CDR1 as DFQATT and CDR2 as SNEGSKA (reference sequence). This CDR3 comprises 11 residues. V was clipped by 6 bases and J by 6 bases, with 11 bases between them. The CDR3 sequence: CSASEDDGYTF. Here the CDR3 DNA reads TGCAGTGCATCGGAGGACGATGGCTACACCTTC.

V gene TRBV28 combines with J gene TRBJ1-1; TRBD1 aligns across 8 bases. Germline V gene data show CDR1 as MDHEN and CDR2 as SYDVKM. V lost 2 bases to trimming and J lost 9 bases; unmatched junction nucleotides: 2. The CDR3 covers 12 residues. CDR3 protein: CASSLPRGQAFF. CDR3 nucleotide sequence: TGTGCCAGCAGTTTACCCAGGGGGCAAGCTTTCTTT.

The gene calls are TRBV12-3 or TRBV12-4 and TRBJ1-2, with TRBD1 as a possible D gene (5 bases). The V end lost 4 bases, the J end lost 2 bases, and 14 bases lay between the germline ends. The CDR3 extends over 15 amino acids. Here the CDR3 reads CASSSRGGVNYGYTF. CDR3 nucleotides: TGTGCCAGCAGTTCCCGGGGAGGGGTCAACTATGGCTACACCTTC.

The CDR3 sequence is CSVPDGNYGYTF. The CDR3 nucleotides read TGCAGTGTCCCAGACGGGAACTATGGCTACACCTTC. This chain joins TRBV20-1 and TRBJ1-2; D gene uncertain. The V end lost 7 bases, the J end lost 2 bases, and 11 bases lay between the germline ends. CDR1 and CDR2 from the germline V gene are DFQATT and SNEGSKA (reference sequence). The CDR3 spans 12 residues.

The J gene is TRBJ1-1, the V gene TRBV4-3; the D is unclear. Trimming left V 2 bases short and J 5 bases short, with 12 bases between. Germline-derived CDR1 and CDR2 are LGHNA and YSLEER. The CDR3 loop spans 14 amino acids. The CDR3 sequence: CASSQWGTGTEAFF. The CDR3 DNA sequence: TGCGCCAGCAGCCAATGGGGAACCGGGACTGAAGCTTTCTTT.

This clonotype was counted between two and nine times. J is TRBJ1-5 and V is TRBV6-2 or TRBV6-3; D is unclear. Trimming removed 2 bases at V and 6 bases at J, with 8 bases between. The CDR3 has 13 residues. Looked up from germline, CDR1 is MNHEY and CDR2 is SVGEGT. The CDR3 sequence is CASSYGPIQPQHF. The CDR3 coding sequence is TGTGCCAGCAGTTACGGACCCATTCAGCCCCAGCATTTT.

This sequence joins TRBV28 and TRBJ2-3; 12 bases agree with TRBD2. Germline V lookup: CDR1 MDHEN, CDR2 SYDVKM. V lost 5 bases to trimming and J lost 6 bases; unmatched junction nucleotides: 12. This CDR3 contains 17 residues. Written as DNA, the CDR3 is TGTGCCAGCAGTCTCCCTACCCTAGCGGGGGGGCTGGATACGCAGTATTTT. It specifies CASSLPTLAGGLDTQYF.

A few counts support this clonotype. The V call is TRBV5-6, the J call TRBJ1-3; no clear D gene. The CDR3 covers 17 residues. Germline lookup yields CDR1 SGHDT and CDR2 YYEEEE. The V end lost 1 base, the J end lost 0 bases, and 14 bases lay between the germline ends. The CDR3 DNA reads TGTGCCAGCAGCTTGAGGAGACACTCGTCCTCTGGAAACACCATATATTTT. Encoded protein: CASSLRRHSSSGNTIYF.

V is TRBV5-1 and J is TRBJ1-4, with 10 positions matching TRBD1. This CDR3 is 17 amino acids long. Germline V gives CDR1 SGHRS, CDR2 YFSETQ. The V gene end was trimmed by 4 bases and the J gene end by 7 bases; junction bases not matched to a gene: 13. The CDR3 DNA is TGCGCCAGCAGCACCGGGACAGGGGATTATGTAACTGAAAAACTGTTTTTT. Encoded protein: CASSTGTGDYVTEKLFF.

The genes are TRBV6-1 and TRBJ1-1; D possibly corresponds to TRBD1 (5 bases). V was pared by 4 bases and J by 3 bases, with 24 bases between. Germline V gives CDR1 MNHNS, CDR2 SASEGT. This CDR3 has 18 amino acids. The CDR3 loop is CASSVIGAVTPRHTEAFF. The CDR3 DNA reads as TGTGCCAGCAGTGTAATCGGGGCCGTCACCCCGCGACACACTGAAGCTTTCTTT.

The gene calls are TRBV27 and TRBJ1-2; 8 nucleotides align to TRBD1. After removal of 5 bases from V and 6 bases from J, the junction contained 11 bases not matched to a gene. CDR3 length: 15 residues. The germline V gene has CDR1 MNHEY and CDR2 SMNVEV (reference sequence). Here the CDR3 DNA reads TGTGCCAGCAGTCAGCGACAGGGGCTCTTTGATGGCTACACCTTC. As protein: CASSQRQGLFDGYTF.

This chain connects TRBV7-9 to TRBJ2-3; 9 nucleotides match TRBD1. This CDR3 has 15 residues. Germline CDR1 SEHNR, CDR2 FQNEAQ (reference sequence). After removal of 7 bases from V and 2 bases from J, the junction contained 7 bases not matched to a gene. CDR3 coding DNA: TGTGCCAGCACCCCGACAGGGGGATTCACAGATACGCAGTATTTT. Amino acids: CASTPTGGFTDTQYF.

The chain joins TRBV12-3 or TRBV12-4 to TRBJ1-3, with D unresolved. Trimming left V 3 bases short and J 0 bases short, with 12 bases between. The CDR3 is 16 amino acids. CDR3 region: CASSLGPSTSGNTIYF. CDR3 in DNA: TGTGCCAGCAGTTTGGGCCCCAGTACCTCTGGAAACACCATATATTTT.

A few counts support this clonotype. The gene calls are TRBV10-3 and TRBJ1-3; D may be TRBD1 (5 bases). Trimming removed 7 bases from V and 1 base from J, with 8 bases in between. The CDR3 runs 13 residues. From germline, CDR1 is ENHRY and CDR2 SYGVKD. The CDR3 reads CAINEGSGNTIYF. In DNA form, the CDR3 reads TGTGCCATCAACGAGGGGTCTGGAAACACCATATATTTT.